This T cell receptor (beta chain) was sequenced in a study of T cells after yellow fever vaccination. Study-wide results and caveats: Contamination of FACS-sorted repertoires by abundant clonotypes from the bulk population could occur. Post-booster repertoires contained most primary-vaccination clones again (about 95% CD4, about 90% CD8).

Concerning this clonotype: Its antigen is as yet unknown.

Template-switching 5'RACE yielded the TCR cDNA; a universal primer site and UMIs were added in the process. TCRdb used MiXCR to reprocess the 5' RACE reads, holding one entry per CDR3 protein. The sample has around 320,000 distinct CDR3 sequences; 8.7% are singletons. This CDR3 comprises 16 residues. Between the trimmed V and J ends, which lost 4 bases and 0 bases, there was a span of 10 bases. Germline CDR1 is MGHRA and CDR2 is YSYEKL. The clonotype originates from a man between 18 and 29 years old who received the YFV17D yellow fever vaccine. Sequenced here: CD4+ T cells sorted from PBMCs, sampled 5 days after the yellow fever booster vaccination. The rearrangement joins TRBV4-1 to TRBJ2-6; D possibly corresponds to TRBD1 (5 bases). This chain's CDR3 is CASSPQQVSGANVLTF. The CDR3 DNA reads TGCGCCAGCAGCCCCCAACAGGTCTCTGGGGCCAACGTCCTGACTTTC.